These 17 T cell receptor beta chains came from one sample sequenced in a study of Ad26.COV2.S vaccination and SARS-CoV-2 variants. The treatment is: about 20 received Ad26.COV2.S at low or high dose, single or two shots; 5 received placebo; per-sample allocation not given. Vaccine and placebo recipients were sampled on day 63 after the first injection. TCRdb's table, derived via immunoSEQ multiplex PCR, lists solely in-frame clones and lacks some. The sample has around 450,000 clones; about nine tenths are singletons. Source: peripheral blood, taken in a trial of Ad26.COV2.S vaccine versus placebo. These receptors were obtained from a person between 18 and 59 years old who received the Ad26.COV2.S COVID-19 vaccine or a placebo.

DNA of the CDR3: TGTGCCAGCAGCCCCCGCCACAATGAGCAGTTCTTC. It is translated as CASSPRHNEQFF. The chain uses TRBV3-1 (or the pseudogene TRBV3-2) and TRBJ2-1; D remains unclear. The germline V and J ends were trimmed by 4 bases and 5 bases, with 6 bases remaining between them. CDR1 and CDR2 (germline): LGHDT, YNNKEL (reference sequence). CDR3 size: 12 residues.

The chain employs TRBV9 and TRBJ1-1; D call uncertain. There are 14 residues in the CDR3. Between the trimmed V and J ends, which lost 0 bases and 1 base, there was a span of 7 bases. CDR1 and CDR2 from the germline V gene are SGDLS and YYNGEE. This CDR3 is CASSVDHGNTEAFF. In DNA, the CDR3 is TGTGCCAGCAGCGTAGACCATGGGAACACTGAAGCTTTCTTT.

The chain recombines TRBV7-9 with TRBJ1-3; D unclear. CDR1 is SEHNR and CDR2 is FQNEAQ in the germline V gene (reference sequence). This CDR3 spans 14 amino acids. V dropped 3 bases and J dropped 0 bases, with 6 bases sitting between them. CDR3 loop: CASSFTSSGNTIYF. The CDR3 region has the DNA TGTGCCAGCAGCTTTACAAGCTCTGGAAACACCATATATTTT.

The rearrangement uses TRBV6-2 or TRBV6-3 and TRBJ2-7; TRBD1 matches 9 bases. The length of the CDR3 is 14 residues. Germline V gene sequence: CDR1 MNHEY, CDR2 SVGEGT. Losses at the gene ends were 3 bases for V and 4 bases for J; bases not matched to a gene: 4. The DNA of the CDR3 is TGTGCCAGCAGTTATGGGACAGGGATGTACGAGCAGTACTTC. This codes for CASSYGTGMYEQYF.

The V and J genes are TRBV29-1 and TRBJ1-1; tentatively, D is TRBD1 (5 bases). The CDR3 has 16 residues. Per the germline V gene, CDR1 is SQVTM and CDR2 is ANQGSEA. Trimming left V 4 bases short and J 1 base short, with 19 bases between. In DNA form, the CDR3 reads TGCAGCGTTGGTCCCCGGGGGGGGGTCGGGAACACTGAAGCTTTCTTT. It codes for CSVGPRGGVGNTEAFF.

The CDR3 region is CASSRRMPGTFLSGNTIYF. The CDR3 DNA reads as TGTGCCAGCAGCCGAAGAATGCCCGGGACTTTCCTCTCTGGAAACACCATATATTTT. The V call is TRBV7-8, the J call TRBJ1-3, with TRBD1 as a possible D gene (5 bases). The V end was cut by 5 bases, the J end by 0 bases, with 23 bases between. Germline V gene lookup returns CDR1 SGHVS and CDR2 FQNEAQ. This CDR3 contains 19 residues. Supplemented by reference TRBV7-8 and TRBJ1-3, the full variable domain reads GAGVSQSPRYKVAKRGQDVALRCDPISGHVSLFWYQQALGQGPEFLTYFQNEAQLDKSGLPSDRFFAERPEGSVSTLKIQRTQQEDSAVYLCASSRRMPGTFLSGNTIYFGEGSWLTVV.

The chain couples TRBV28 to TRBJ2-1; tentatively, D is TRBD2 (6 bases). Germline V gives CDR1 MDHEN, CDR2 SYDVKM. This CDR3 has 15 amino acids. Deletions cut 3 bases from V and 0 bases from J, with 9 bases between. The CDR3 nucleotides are TGTGCCAGCAGTTTGGGGGGTAGCTCCTACAATGAGCAGTTCTTC. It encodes CASSLGGSSYNEQFF.

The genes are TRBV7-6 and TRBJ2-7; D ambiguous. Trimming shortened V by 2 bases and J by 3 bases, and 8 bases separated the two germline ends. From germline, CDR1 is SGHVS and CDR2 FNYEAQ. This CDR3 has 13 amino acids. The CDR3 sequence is CASSLMSSYEQYF. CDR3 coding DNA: TGTGCCAGCAGCTTAATGAGCAGCTACGAGCAGTACTTC. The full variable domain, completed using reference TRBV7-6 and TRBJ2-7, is GAGVSQSPRYKVTKRGQDVALRCDPISGHVSLYWYRQALGQGPEFLTYFNYEAQQDKSGLPNDRFSAERPEGSISTLTIQRTEQRDSAMYRCASSLMSSYEQYFGPGTRLTVT.

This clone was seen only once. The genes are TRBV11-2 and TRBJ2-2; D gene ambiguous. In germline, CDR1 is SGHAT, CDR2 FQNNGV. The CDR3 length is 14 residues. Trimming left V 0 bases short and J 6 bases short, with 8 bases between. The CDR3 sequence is CASSLDLGSGELFF. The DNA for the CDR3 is TGTGCCAGCAGCTTAGATCTAGGCTCCGGGGAGCTGTTTTTT.

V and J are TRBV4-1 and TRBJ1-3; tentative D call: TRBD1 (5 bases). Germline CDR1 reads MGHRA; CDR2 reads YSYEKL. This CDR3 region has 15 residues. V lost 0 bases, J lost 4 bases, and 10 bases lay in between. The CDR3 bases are TGCGCCAGCAGCCAAGATGCAGGGTCCGGAAACACCATATATTTT. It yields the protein CASSQDAGSGNTIYF.

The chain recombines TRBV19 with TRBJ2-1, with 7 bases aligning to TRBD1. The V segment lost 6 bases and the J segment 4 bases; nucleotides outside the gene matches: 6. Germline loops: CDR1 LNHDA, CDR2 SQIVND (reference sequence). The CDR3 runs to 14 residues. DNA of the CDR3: TGTGCCAGTAGGACAGGGTTGGGGTACAATGAGCAGTTCTTC. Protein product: CASRTGLGYNEQFF.

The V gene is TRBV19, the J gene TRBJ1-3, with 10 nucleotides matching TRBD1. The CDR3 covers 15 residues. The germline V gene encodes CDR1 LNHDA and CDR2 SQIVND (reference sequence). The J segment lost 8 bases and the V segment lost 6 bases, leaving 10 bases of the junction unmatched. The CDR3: CASSIGTGDRDTIYF. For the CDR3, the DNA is TGTGCCAGTAGCATCGGGACAGGGGATCGGGACACCATATATTTT.

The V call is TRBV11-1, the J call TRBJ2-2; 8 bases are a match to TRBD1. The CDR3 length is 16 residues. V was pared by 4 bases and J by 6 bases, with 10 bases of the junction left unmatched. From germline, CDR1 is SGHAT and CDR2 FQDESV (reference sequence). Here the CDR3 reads CASSSLRTRGPGELFF. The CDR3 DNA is TGTGCCAGCAGCTCTCTGCGAACCAGGGGGCCCGGGGAGCTGTTTTTT.

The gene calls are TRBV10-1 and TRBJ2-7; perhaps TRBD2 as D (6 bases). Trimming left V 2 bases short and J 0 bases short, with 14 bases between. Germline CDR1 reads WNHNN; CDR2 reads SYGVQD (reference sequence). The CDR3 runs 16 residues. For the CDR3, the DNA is TGCGCCAGCAGTGAGCGTAGCGGCAGTATCTCCTACGAGCAGTACTTC. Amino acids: CASSERSGSISYEQYF.

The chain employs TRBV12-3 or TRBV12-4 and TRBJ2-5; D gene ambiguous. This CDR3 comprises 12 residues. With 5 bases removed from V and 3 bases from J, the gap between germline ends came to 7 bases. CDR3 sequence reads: CASSIQEETQYF. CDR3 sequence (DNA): TGTGCCAGCAGTATCCAAGAAGAGACCCAGTACTTC.

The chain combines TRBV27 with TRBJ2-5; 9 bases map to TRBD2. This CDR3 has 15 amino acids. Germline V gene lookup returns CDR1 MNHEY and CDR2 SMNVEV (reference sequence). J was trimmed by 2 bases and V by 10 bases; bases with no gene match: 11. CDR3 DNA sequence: TGTGCCACCTCCCTGCGGACTAGCGTACAAGAGACCCAGTACTTC. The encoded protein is CATSLRTSVQETQYF.

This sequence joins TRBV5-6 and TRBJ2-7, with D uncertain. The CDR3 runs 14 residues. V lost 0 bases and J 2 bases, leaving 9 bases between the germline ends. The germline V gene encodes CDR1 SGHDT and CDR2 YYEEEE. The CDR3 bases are TGTGCCAGCAGCTTGGTAGGGATTCCCTACGAGCAGTACTTC. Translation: CASSLVGIPYEQYF.